This T cell receptor beta chain was found in a study of blood T cell repertoires in COVID-19. V was pared by 1 base and J by 5 bases, with 13 bases between. CDR1 is SGHNT, CDR2 YYREEE, per germline (reference sequence). The CDR3 sequence is 14 residues long. The protocol was immunoSEQ multiplex PCR, while the TCRdb copy is restricted to in-frame clones and leaves out a portion. The data show 450,000 or so clones, 89% seen once. The Seattle patients, enrolled during active infection, were followed longitudinally. The clonotype comes from a man aged 18 to 30 with COVID-19, enrolled during active disease. The chain has TRBV5-4 and TRBJ2-7, with D possibly TRBD1 on 5 matching bases. Sequenced sample: peripheral blood. In DNA form, the CDR3 reads TGTGCCAGCAGCTTGCAGGGTAATCCTGACGAGCAGTACTTC. Translating gives CASSLQGNPDEQYF.